This T cell receptor beta chain stems from a study of blood T cell repertoires in COVID-19. Study at large: Samples came from the United States, Italy and Spain, spanning acute and convalescent COVID-19. T cells, B-cell-depleted T cells, or PBMCs provided the cDNA or gDNA that served as material.

Germline CDR1 is SGHKS and CDR2 is YYEKEE (reference sequence). V was clipped by 5 bases and J by 3 bases; unmatched bases: 11. This CDR3 region has 16 residues. Only in-frame clones appear in the TCRdb table, and some are missing; sequencing was by immunoSEQ multiplex PCR. The repertoire holds 180,000 or so clones, with about 87% as singletons. The chain joins TRBV5-5 to TRBJ2-5, with 9 bases identical to TRBD2. The sequencing sample was made of peripheral blood. The receptor comes from a man aged 18 to 29 with active or convalescent COVID-19. The CDR3 coding sequence is TGTGCCAGCAGTCCGGTTGTGGGACTAGCAGAAGAGACCCAGTACTTC. Translation: CASSPVVGLAEETQYF. The full variable domain, completed using reference TRBV5-5 and TRBJ2-5, is DAGVTQSPTHLIKTRGQQVTLRCSPISGHKSVSWYQQVLGQGPQFIFQYYEKEERGRGNFPDRFSARQFPNYSSELNVNALLLGDSALYLCASSPVVGLAEETQYFGPGTRLLVL.